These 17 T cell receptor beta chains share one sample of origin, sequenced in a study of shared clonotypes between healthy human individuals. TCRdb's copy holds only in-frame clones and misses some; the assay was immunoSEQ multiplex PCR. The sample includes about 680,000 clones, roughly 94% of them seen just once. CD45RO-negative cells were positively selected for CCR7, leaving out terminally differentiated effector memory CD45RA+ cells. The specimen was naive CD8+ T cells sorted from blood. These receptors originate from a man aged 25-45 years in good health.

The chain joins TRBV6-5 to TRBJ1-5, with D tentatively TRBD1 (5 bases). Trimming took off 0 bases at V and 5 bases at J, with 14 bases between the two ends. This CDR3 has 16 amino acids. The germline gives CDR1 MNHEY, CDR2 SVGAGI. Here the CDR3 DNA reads TGTGCCAGCAGTTACTCCTCGATAGTGGGGGATCAGCCCCAGCATTTT. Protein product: CASSYSSIVGDQPQHF.

CDR3 region: CASSLVLPHDEQYF. The CDR3 bases are TGTGCCAGCAGCTTAGTGCTCCCACACGACGAGCAGTACTTC. The genes are TRBV7-9 and TRBJ2-7; no clear D. This CDR3 has 14 amino acids. Germline lookup yields CDR1 SEHNR and CDR2 FQNEAQ (reference sequence). Deletions cut 1 base from V and 5 bases from J, with 12 bases between.

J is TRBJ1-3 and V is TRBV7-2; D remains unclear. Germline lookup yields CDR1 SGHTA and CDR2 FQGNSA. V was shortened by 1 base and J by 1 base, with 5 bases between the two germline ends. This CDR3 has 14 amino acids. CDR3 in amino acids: CASSLGGSGNTIYF. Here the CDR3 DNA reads TGTGCCAGCAGCTTAGGAGGTTCTGGAAACACCATATATTTT. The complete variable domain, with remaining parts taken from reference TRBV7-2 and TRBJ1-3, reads GAGVSQSPSNKVTEKGKDVELRCDPISGHTALYWYRQSLGQGLEFLIYFQGNSAPDKSGLPSDRFSAERTGGSVSTLTIQRTQQEDSAVYLCASSLGGSGNTIYFGEGSWLTVV.

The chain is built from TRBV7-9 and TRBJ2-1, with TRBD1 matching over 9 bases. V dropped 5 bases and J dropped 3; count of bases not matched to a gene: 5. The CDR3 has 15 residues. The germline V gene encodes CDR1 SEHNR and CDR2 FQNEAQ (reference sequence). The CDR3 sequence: CASSQPGQGYNEQFF. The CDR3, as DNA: TGTGCCAGCAGCCAACCGGGACAGGGCTACAATGAGCAGTTCTTC.

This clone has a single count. The CDR3: CASSLIGEQYF. The CDR3 region has the DNA TGTGCCAGCAGCCTCATCGGCGAGCAGTACTTC. The chain employs TRBV5-8 and TRBJ2-7; no reliable D call. The CDR3 is 11 residues long. V lost 4 bases and J lost 6, with 8 bases in between. Germline CDR1 is SGHTS and CDR2 is YDEGEE.

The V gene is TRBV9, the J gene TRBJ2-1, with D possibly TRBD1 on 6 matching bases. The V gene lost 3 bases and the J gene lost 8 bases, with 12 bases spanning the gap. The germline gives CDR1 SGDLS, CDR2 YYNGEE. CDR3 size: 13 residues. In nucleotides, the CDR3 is TGTGCCAGCAGCGGTATGGGGGCACATGAGCAGTTCTTC. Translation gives CASSGMGAHEQFF.

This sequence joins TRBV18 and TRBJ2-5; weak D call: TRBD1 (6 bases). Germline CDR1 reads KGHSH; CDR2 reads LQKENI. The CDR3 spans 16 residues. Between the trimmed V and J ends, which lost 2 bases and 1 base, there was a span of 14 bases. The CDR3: CASSPTRGQSQETQYF. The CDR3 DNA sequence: TGTGCCAGCTCACCAACTCGTGGACAGTCCCAAGAGACCCAGTACTTC.

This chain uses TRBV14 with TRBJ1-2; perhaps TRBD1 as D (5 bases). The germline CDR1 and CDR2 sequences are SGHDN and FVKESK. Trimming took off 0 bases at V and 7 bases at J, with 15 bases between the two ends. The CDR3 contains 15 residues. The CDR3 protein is CASSQEYGTDFGYTF. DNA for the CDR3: TGTGCCAGCAGCCAAGAATACGGGACGGACTTTGGCTACACCTTC.

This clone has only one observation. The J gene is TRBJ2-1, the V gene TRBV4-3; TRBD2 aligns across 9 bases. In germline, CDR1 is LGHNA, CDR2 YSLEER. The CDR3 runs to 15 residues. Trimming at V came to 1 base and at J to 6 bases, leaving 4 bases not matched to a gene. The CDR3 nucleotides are TGCGCCAGCAGCCAAGGGGCGGGAGGGCGCAATGAGCAGTTCTTC. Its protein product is CASSQGAGGRNEQFF.

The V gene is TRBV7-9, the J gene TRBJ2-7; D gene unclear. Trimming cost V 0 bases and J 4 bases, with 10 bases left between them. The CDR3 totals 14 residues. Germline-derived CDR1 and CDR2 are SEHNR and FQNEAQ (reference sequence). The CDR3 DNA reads TGTGCCAGCAGCTTAGCGCTCGAGGCTTACGAGCAGTACTTC. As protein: CASSLALEAYEQYF.

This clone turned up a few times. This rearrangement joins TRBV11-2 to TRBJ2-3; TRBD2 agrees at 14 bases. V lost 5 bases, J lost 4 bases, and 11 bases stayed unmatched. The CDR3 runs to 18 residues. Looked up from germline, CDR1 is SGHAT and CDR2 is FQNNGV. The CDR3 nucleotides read TGTGCCAGCAGCCTACGACTAGCGGGAGGGCCGGGTGCAGATACGCAGTATTTT. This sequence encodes CASSLRLAGGPGADTQYF.

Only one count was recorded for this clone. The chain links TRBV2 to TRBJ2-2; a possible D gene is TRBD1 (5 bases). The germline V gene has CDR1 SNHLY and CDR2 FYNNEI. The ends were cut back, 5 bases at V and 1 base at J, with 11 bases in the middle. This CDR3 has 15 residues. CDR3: CASSSETVNTGELFF. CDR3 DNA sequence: TGTGCCAGCAGTTCTGAGACAGTGAACACCGGGGAGCTGTTTTTT.

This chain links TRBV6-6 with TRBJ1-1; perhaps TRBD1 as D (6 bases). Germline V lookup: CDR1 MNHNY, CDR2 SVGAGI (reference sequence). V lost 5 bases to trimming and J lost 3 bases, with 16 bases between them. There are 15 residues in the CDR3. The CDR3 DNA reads TGTGCCAGCAGTCCATACAGGGATGGATACACTGAAGCTTTCTTT. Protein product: CASSPYRDGYTEAFF.

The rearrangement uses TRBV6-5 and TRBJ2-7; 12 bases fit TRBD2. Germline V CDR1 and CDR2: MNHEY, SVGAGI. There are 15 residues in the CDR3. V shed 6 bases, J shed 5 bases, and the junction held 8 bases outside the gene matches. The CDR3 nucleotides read TGTGCCAGCAGCCTACTAGCGGGAGGAGACGACGAGCAGTACTTC. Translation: CASSLLAGGDDEQYF.

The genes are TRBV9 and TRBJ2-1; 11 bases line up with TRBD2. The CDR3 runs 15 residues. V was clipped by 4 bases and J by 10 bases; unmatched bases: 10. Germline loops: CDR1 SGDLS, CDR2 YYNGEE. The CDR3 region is CASSFPLAGGREQFF. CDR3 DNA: TGTGCCAGCAGCTTCCCCCTAGCGGGAGGACGCGAGCAGTTCTTC.

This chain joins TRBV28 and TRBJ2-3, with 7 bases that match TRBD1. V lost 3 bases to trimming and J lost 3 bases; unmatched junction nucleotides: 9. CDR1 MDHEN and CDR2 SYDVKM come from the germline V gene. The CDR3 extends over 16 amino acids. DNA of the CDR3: TGTGCCAGCAGTTTCCCGACAGGGATGGCGACAGATACGCAGTATTTT. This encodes CASSFPTGMATDTQYF. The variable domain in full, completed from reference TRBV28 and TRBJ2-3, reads DVKVTQSSRYLVKRTGEKVFLECVQDMDHENMFWYRQDPGLGLRLIYFSYDVKMKEKGDIPEGYSVSREKKERFSLILESASTNQTSMYLCASSFPTGMATDTQYFGPGTRLTVL.

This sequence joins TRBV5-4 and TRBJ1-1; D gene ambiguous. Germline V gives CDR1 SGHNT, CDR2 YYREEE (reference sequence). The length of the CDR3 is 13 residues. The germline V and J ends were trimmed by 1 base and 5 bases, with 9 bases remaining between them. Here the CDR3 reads CASSLPGSTEAFF. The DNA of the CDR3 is TGTGCCAGCAGCTTGCCGGGAAGTACTGAAGCTTTCTTT.